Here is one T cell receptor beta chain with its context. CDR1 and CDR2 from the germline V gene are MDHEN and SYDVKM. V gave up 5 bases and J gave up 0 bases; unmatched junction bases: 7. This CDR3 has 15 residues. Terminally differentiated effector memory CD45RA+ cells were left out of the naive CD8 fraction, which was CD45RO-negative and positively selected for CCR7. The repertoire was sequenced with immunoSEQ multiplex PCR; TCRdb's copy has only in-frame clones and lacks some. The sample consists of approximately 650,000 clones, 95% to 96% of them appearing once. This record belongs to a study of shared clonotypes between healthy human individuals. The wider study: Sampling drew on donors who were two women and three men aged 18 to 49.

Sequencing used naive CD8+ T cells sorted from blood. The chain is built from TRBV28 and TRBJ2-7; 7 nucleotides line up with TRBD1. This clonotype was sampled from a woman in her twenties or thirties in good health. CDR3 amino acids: CASSPDRWLSYEQYF. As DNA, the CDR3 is TGTGCCAGCAGTCCGGACAGGTGGCTCTCCTACGAGCAGTACTTC.